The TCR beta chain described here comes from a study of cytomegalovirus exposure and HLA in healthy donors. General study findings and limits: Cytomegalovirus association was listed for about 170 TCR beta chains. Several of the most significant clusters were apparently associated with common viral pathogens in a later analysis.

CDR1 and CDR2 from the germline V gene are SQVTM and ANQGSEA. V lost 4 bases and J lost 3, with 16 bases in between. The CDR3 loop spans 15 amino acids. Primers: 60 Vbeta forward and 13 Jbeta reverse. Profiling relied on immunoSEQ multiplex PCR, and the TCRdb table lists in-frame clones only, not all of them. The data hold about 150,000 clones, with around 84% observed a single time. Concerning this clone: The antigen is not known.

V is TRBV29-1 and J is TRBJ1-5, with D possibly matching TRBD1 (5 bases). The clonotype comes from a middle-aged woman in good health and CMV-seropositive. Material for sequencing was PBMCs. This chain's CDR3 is CSVASSDNFNQPQHF. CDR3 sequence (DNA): TGCAGCGTTGCCTCATCGGACAACTTCAATCAGCCCCAGCATTTT.